This entry lists 3 T cell receptor beta chains sequenced from one sample in a study of T-cell reconstitution after alpha-beta-depleted transplantation in children. It was with unique molecular identifiers that the TCRbeta library was prepared. TCRdb reanalysed the PCR reads using MiXCR and keeps one entry per CDR3 protein. The table has 60,000 to 70,000 distinct CDR3 sequences, roughly 5% seen once; the top ten hold 15% to 20%. Sequencing was performed on PBMCs, mostly from graft donor cells, taken 180 days after TCRalphabeta/CD19-depleted stem cell transplant. The receptor source for this set is a boy under two years old who had a stem cell transplant for acute myeloid leukemia, so the T cells may come from the graft donor.

This clonotype was recorded many times. J is TRBJ1-6 and V is TRBV9, with D unclear. CDR1 SGDLS and CDR2 YYNGEE come from the germline V gene. The ends were cut back, 3 bases at V and 10 bases at J, with 20 bases in the middle. The CDR3 has 16 residues. CDR3 sequence reads: CASSASQFGVSSPLHF. In DNA, the CDR3 is TGTGCCAGCAGCGCTTCCCAATTCGGGGTGAGCTCACCCCTCCACTTT.

At least ten counts were recorded for this clonotype. The CDR3 DNA reads as TGCAGTGCTAGAGGTCGAGGCTCTGACACCATGAACACTGAAGCTTTCTTT. It encodes CSARGRGSDTMNTEAFF. The V gene is TRBV20-1, the J gene TRBJ1-1; D uncertain. The CDR3 totals 17 residues. Trimming shortened V by 1 base and J by 0 bases, and 18 bases separated the two germline ends. Germline CDR1 is DFQATT and CDR2 is SNEGSKA (reference sequence).

This clonotype was counted at least ten times. The CDR3 loop is CASKLGVDQPQHF. The CDR3 bases are TGTGCCAGCAAATTAGGGGTCGATCAGCCCCAGCATTTT. The chain couples TRBV6-6 to TRBJ1-5; tentatively, D is TRBD1 (5 bases). The CDR3 length is 13 residues. CDR1 is MNHNY and CDR2 is SVGAGI in the germline V gene (reference sequence). V shed 7 bases and J shed 5 bases, with 12 bases lying between them.